This T cell receptor beta chain comes out of a study of preoperative IRX-2 immunotherapy in early breast cancer. Data came from immunoSEQ multiplex PCR; TCRdb stores just in-frame clones and leaves some out. In the table there are fewer than 8,000 clones, 75% to 85% of which are singletons. Treatment defined: preoperative locoregional IRX-2 cytokine immunotherapy. This phase Ib study tested locoregional IRX-2 cytokine immunotherapy given before surgery. Source: tumor tissue, taken after IRX-2 immunotherapy. The sequence was collected from a human donor with breast cancer.

The CDR3 reads CASSPWGGASYEQYF. In DNA form, the CDR3 reads TGTGCCAGCAGCCCCTGGGGGGGCGCCTCCTACGAGCAGTACTTC. The chain couples TRBV7-6 to TRBJ2-7; possible D gene TRBD2, 7 bases. The CDR3 sequence is 15 residues long. Trimming pared 5 bases from V and 0 bases from J, leaving 14 bases between. Germline V gene data show CDR1 as SGHVS and CDR2 as FNYEAQ.